Below, one TCR beta chain is given with its context. Original analysis: Amplification from reference gene primers served as the basis for estimated nucleated cell counts. Some clones are missing from TCRdb's copy, which holds only in-frame ones; the method was immunoSEQ multiplex PCR. Clone size and V and J calls were adopted from that table, with D and trimming inferred from the DNA. The sample lists approximately 400,000 clones; roughly four fifths were seen once. The data are from a study of blood T cell repertoires in COVID-19. Overall study: The United States, Italy and Spain provided the acute and convalescent COVID-19 samples. PBMCs, B-cell-depleted T cells, or T cells were the source of the cDNA or gDNA that made up the material.

Unmatched junction bases numbered 3, after V lost 4 bases and J lost 4 bases. CDR3 length: 14 amino acids. Germline V gene data show CDR1 as LGHDT and CDR2 as YNNKEL (reference sequence). Material: peripheral blood. The receptor was isolated from a human donor with acute or convalescent COVID-19. The donor label of this sample is uncertain. The chain combines TRBV3-1 (or the pseudogene TRBV3-2) with TRBJ2-3; 9 bases map to TRBD1. The CDR3 is CASSRTGGADTQYF. DNA for the CDR3: TGTGCCAGCAGCCGCACAGGGGGCGCAGATACGCAGTATTTT.